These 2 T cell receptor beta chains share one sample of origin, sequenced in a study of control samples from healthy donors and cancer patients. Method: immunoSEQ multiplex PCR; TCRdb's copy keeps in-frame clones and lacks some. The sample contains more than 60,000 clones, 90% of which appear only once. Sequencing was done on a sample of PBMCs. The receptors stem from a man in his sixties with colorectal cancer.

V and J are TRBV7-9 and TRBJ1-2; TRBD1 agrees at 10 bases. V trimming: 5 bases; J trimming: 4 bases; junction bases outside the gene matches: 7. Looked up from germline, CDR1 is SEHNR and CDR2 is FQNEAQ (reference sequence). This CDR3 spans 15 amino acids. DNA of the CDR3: TGTGCCAGCAGCACTGGACAGGGGGTGAGCTATGGCTACACCTTC. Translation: CASSTGQGVSYGYTF.

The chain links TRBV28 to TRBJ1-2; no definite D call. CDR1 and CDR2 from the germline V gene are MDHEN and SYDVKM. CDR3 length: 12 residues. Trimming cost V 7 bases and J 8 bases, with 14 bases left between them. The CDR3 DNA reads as TGTGCCAGCACCCTCGACTTAGGGGGCTACACCTTC. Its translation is CASTLDLGGYTF.